The present T cell receptor (beta chain) was sequenced within a study of blood T cell repertoires in COVID-19. Whole-study context: From the United States, Italy and Spain came samples of acute and convalescent COVID-19.

This clone was detected once. The CDR3 sequence is 16 residues long. CDR1 SGHTS and CDR2 YDEGEE come from the germline V gene. Trimming cost V 4 bases and J 1 base; bases outside gene matches: 6. Methods used by the authors: Amplification from reference gene primers served as the basis for estimated nucleated cell counts. Generated by immunoSEQ multiplex PCR, the TCRdb table keeps only in-frame clones and is missing some. V, J and clone size derive from that table, while D and trimming were established from the DNA sequence. The sample includes 65,000 to 80,000 clones, under 95% of them seen just once.

This rearrangement joins TRBV5-8 to TRBJ1-1, with 11 bases that match TRBD1. The sequenced material came from peripheral blood. The clonotype comes from a human donor in a cohort sampled during active COVID-19. The CDR3 here is CASSVGTGGTNTEAFF. CDR3 coding DNA: TGTGCCAGCAGCGTAGGGACAGGGGGGACGAACACTGAAGCTTTCTTT.